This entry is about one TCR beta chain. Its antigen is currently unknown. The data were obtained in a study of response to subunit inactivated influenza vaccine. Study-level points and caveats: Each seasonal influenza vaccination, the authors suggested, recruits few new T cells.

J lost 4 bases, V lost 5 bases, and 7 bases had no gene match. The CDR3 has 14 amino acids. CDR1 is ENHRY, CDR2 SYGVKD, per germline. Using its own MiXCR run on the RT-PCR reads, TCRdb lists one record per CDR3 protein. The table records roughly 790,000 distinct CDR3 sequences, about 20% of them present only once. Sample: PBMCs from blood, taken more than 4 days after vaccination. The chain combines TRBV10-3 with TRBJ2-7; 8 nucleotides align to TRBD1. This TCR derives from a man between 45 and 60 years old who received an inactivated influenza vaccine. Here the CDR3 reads CAISKRQGQYEQYF. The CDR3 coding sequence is TGTGCCATCAGTAAAAGACAGGGGCAATACGAGCAGTACTTC.